The clone carrying this TCR beta chain was seen more than once but under ten times. Antigen: not known. PCR amplification relied on 60 Vbeta primers (plus 13 Jbeta primers). TCRdb's table, derived via immunoSEQ multiplex PCR, lists solely in-frame clones and lacks some. This table holds around 70,000 clones, more than 75% found once. V lost 11 bases, J lost 3 bases, and 10 bases lay in between. The CDR3 spans 12 residues. The entry originates in a study of cytomegalovirus exposure and HLA in healthy donors. Study-level findings and limits: The authors reported that TCR beta sequences could predict HLA-A and HLA-B alleles. These predictions were accurate for most subjects in the first cohort.

This chain uses TRBV6-7 with TRBJ1-4; no clear D. TRBV6-7 has ORF status, its function being uncertain. What was sequenced was PBMCs. The receptor was isolated from a girl aged 5 to 17 in good health and CMV-seropositive. Here the CDR3 DNA reads TGTGCCGGCCACCGGGCTAATGAAAAACTGTTTTTT. This translates into CAGHRANEKLFF.